The 14 T cell receptor beta chains reported below all come from one sample, sequenced in a study of T cell repertoires in cytomegalovirus infection. One entry per CDR3 protein results from TCRdb running MiXCR on the reads. The data contain about 300,000 distinct CDR3 sequences, roughly 9.3% of them singletons. The specimen sequenced was PBMCs. These receptors came from a human donor in good health (CMV status not recorded). Some clones in this sample may be carry-over from other donors' samples.

The chain carries TRBV5-5 and TRBJ2-1; 10 positions agree with TRBD1. V lost 4 bases to trimming and J lost 2 bases; unmatched junction nucleotides: 9. Germline CDR1 is SGHKS and CDR2 is YYEKEE (reference sequence). The CDR3 loop spans 17 amino acids. CDR3 nucleotide sequence: TGTGCCAGCAGCCCGGGACAGGGGATTCCGACCTACAATGAGCAGTTCTTC. Protein: CASSPGQGIPTYNEQFF.

This clonotype has only a few counts. The junction departs from germline at one end; a sequencing error may be responsible. The chain recombines TRBV6-1 with TRBJ2-3; possibly TRBD2 for D (5 bases). The CDR3 extends over 13 amino acids. Germline V gives CDR1 MNHNS, CDR2 SASEGT. The CDR3 loop is CASRAERAHRMDF. In DNA form, the CDR3 reads TGTGCCAGCAGGGCAGAGAGGGCCCACCGCATGGATTTT.

The V gene is TRBV10-3, the J gene TRBJ2-1; 8 positions agree with TRBD1. The CDR3 has 15 amino acids. The germline V gene has CDR1 ENHRY and CDR2 SYGVKD. With V trimmed by 7 bases and J by 5 bases, 10 bases remained unmatched. CDR3 bases: TGTGCCATCACACTCACAGGGGGTTCTCACAATGAGCAGTTCTTC. Translating it yields CAITLTGGSHNEQFF.

Many counts were recorded for this clonotype. The chain employs TRBV7-2 and TRBJ2-7; unclear D gene. Germline V gene lookup returns CDR1 SGHTA and CDR2 FQGNSA. V lost 5 bases to trimming and J lost 2 bases, with 7 bases between them. This CDR3 region has 12 residues. This chain's CDR3 is CASSQSAYEQYF. The DNA for the CDR3 is TGTGCCAGCAGCCAGAGCGCCTACGAGCAGTACTTC.

This clonotype was seen a handful of times. The chain has TRBV10-3 and TRBJ2-3; 8 bases are shared with TRBD2. The CDR3 is 14 residues long. The germline V gene encodes CDR1 ENHRY and CDR2 SYGVKD. The V and J ends lost 5 bases and 7 bases, in that order; junction bases with no gene match: 8. Here the CDR3 reads CAISLIAGRNTQYF. The CDR3 DNA follows: TGTGCCATCAGTCTAATAGCGGGGAGGAATACGCAGTATTTT.

This clonotype was counted between two and nine times. J is TRBJ1-2 and V is TRBV6-6; tentative D call: TRBD1 (6 bases). CDR3 size: 15 residues. Germline CDR1 is MNHNY and CDR2 is SVGAGI (reference sequence). V was cut by 5 bases and J by 8 bases, with 21 bases left in between. The CDR3 DNA reads as TGTGCCAGCAGTGTCCCTGCGCGGGGGGCGAAAGGCTACACCTTC. Residues: CASSVPARGAKGYTF.

This clonotype was picked up many times. This sequence joins TRBV18 and TRBJ2-2; D gene unclear. Deletions cut 0 bases from V and 1 base from J, with 12 bases between. Germline CDR1 is KGHSH and CDR2 is LQKENI. The CDR3 is 17 residues long. The CDR3 here is CASSPPSRRMNTGELFF. CDR3 nucleotides: TGTGCCAGCTCACCACCGTCGCGACGAATGAACACCGGGGAGCTGTTTTTT.

The table lists this clonotype with a few counts. The V call is TRBV5-1, the J call TRBJ2-1; either TRBD1 or TRBD2 may supply D (6 bases each). Trimming took 4 bases from V and 0 from J, leaving 14 bases between them. The CDR3 loop spans 16 amino acids. The germline CDR1 and CDR2 sequences are SGHRS and YFSETQ. Here the CDR3 DNA reads TGCGCCAGCAGCCCGGGGGCTTACAGCTCCTACAATGAGCAGTTCTTC. Amino acid sequence: CASSPGAYSSYNEQFF. The whole variable domain, filled in from reference TRBV5-1 and TRBJ2-1, reads KAGVTQTPRYLIKTRGQQVTLSCSPISGHRSVSWYQQTPGQGLQFLFEYFSETQRNKGNFPGRFSGRQFSNSRSEMNVSTLELGDSALYLCASSPGAYSSYNEQFFGPGTRLTVL.

In this sample, this clonotype turned up a few times. The rearrangement links TRBV20-1 to TRBJ2-5; D is possibly TRBD1 (5 bases). This CDR3 comprises 13 residues. Trimming pared 5 bases from V and 2 bases from J, leaving 12 bases between. Germline CDR1 and CDR2: DFQATT and SNEGSKA (reference sequence). CDR3 nucleotides: TGCAGTGCTCCTCAGGGTTTACAAGAGACCCAGTACTTC. Translating it yields CSAPQGLQETQYF.

This clonotype was picked up many times. The V and J genes are TRBV5-1 and TRBJ2-1, with TRBD1 identical over 7 bases. V lost 5 bases to trimming and J lost 7 bases; unmatched junction nucleotides: 9. The CDR3 is 14 residues long. Looked up from germline, CDR1 is SGHRS and CDR2 is YFSETQ. The CDR3 nucleotides read TGCGCCAGCAGGAAACAGGGGAAGATAAATGAGCAGTTCTTC. Residues: CASRKQGKINEQFF.

The rearrangement links TRBV2 to TRBJ1-2; the D gene is possibly TRBD1 (5 bases). This CDR3 has 12 residues. CDR1 and CDR2 from the germline V gene are SNHLY and FYNNEI. V was trimmed by 7 bases and J by 4 bases, leaving 10 bases between them. This CDR3 is CASMGRPYGYTF. The CDR3 DNA sequence: TGTGCCAGCATGGGGCGCCCCTATGGCTACACCTTC.

The V gene is TRBV28, the J gene TRBJ2-7; D call uncertain. This CDR3 has 16 amino acids. Germline CDR1 reads MDHEN; CDR2 reads SYDVKM. With 2 bases removed from V and 3 bases from J, the gap between germline ends came to 17 bases. CDR3 loop: CASSLGGAEFSYEQYV. CDR3 sequence (DNA): TGTGCCAGCAGTTTAGGCGGTGCGGAGTTCAGCTACGAGCAGTACGTC.

This clonotype was detected ten times or more. The gene calls are TRBV12-3 or TRBV12-4 and TRBJ1-6; 9 bases line up with TRBD1. J was trimmed by 9 bases and V by 2 bases; bases with no gene match: 2. There are 14 residues in the CDR3. Written as DNA, the CDR3 is TGTGCCAGCAGTTTAACAGGGGGCGTTTCACCCCTCCACTTT. Translation gives CASSLTGGVSPLHF.

This clonotype showed up many times. The chain has TRBV7-3 and TRBJ1-1; maybe TRBD1 (5 bases). CDR3 length: 12 amino acids. Per the germline V gene, CDR1 is SGHTA and CDR2 is FQGTGA. V shed 5 bases and J shed 4 bases, with 8 bases lying between them. In nucleotides, the CDR3 is TGTGCCAGCAGCCAGGGTAGCACTGAAGCTTTCTTT. Encoded protein: CASSQGSTEAFF.